The 11 T cell receptor beta chains below come from one sample, sequenced in a study of CD8 T cells in ankylosing spondylitis (dated by TCRdb to 2015 to 2018). Library preparation employed 5' RACE. The sequencer was an Illumina HiSeq 2500. TCRdb reanalyzed the raw reads on its own, using fastp at Q25 for trimming and MiXCR for clone calling, and kept in-frame beta chains. Entries are consolidated by CDR3 protein sequence, retaining the most common genes and DNA. The sample contains about 35,000 distinct CDR3 sequences, 2.5% to 3.5% of them found a single time. The ten largest make up 2.5% to 3% of the sample. Sequenced sample: blood, either unsorted or a sorted T cell fraction (not recorded which). These receptors were taken from a male donor with ankylosing spondylitis or in good health (not recorded which).

This clonotype is medium-sized by share. The chain is built from TRBV9 and TRBJ2-1; 10 positions match TRBD2. Germline V lookup: CDR1 SGDLS, CDR2 YYNGEE. The J segment lost 6 bases and the V segment lost 4 bases, leaving 4 bases of the junction unmatched. This CDR3 has 14 residues. As DNA, the CDR3 is TGTGCCAGCAGCCCACTAGCGGGAATCAATGAGCAGTTCTTC. Amino acids: CASSPLAGINEQFF.

CDR3 sequence reads: CASSHSRKTGINEKLFF. The CDR3 nucleotides are TGTGCCAGCAGCCACTCGAGAAAGACAGGAATCAATGAAAAACTGTTTTTT. V usage is TRBV9 and J usage is TRBJ1-4, with TRBD1 as a possible D gene (6 bases). CDR1 and CDR2 (germline): SGDLS, YYNGEE. V was cut by 4 bases and J by 5 bases, with 21 bases left in between. The CDR3 has 17 amino acids.

This clonotype has ten or more counts. V gene TRBV9 combines with J gene TRBJ1-2; the D is unclear. Germline-derived CDR1 and CDR2 are SGDLS and YYNGEE. The CDR3 extends over 15 amino acids. Trimming cost V 0 bases and J 4 bases, with 13 bases left between them. The CDR3 coding sequence is TGTGCCAGCAGCGTAGACGGGGTTAAGGGCTATGGCTACACCTTC. Its translation: CASSVDGVKGYGYTF.

This clonotype was recorded at least ten times. V usage is TRBV9 and J usage is TRBJ2-1, with D uncertain. The CDR3 runs 15 residues. Germline V gives CDR1 SGDLS, CDR2 YYNGEE. V was pared by 0 bases and J by 8 bases, with 15 bases between. CDR3 residues: CASSVAPQGPDEQFF. The CDR3 coding sequence is TGTGCCAGCAGCGTAGCCCCTCAAGGGCCGGATGAGCAGTTCTTC. The full variable domain, its missing parts supplied by reference TRBV9 and TRBJ2-1, is DSGVTQTPKHLITATGQRVTLRCSPRSGDLSVYWYQQSLDQGLQFLIQYYNGEERAKGNILERFSAQQFPDLHSELNLSSLELGDSALYFCASSVAPQGPDEQFFGPGTRLTVL.

This clonotype was picked up many times. The CDR3 nucleotides read TGTGCCAGCAGCGTAGGGATAGCGGGGGGGCAAGGAAACATTCAGTACTTC. It translates to CASSVGIAGGQGNIQYF. The chain uses TRBV9 and TRBJ2-4; 11 nucleotides match TRBD2. CDR1 and CDR2 from the germline V gene are SGDLS and YYNGEE. The CDR3 has 17 residues. With V trimmed by 0 bases and J by 6 bases, 8 bases remained unmatched. The whole variable domain, filled in from reference TRBV9 and TRBJ2-4, reads DSGVTQTPKHLITATGQRVTLRCSPRSGDLSVYWYQQSLDQGLQFLIQYYNGEERAKGNILERFSAQQFPDLHSELNLSSLELGDSALYFCASSVGIAGGQGNIQYFGAGTRLSVL.

This clonotype was seen repeatedly, ten times or more. This chain links TRBV9 with TRBJ2-2; 9 bases align to TRBD1. Germline V CDR1 and CDR2: SGDLS, YYNGEE. The CDR3 runs 16 residues. V shed 2 bases, J shed 6 bases, and the junction held 8 bases outside the gene matches. The CDR3 region is CASSVGTGSPAGELFF. The CDR3 bases are TGTGCCAGCAGCGTCGGGACAGGGTCGCCAGCCGGGGAGCTGTTTTTT. The full variable domain, completed using reference TRBV9 and TRBJ2-2, is DSGVTQTPKHLITATGQRVTLRCSPRSGDLSVYWYQQSLDQGLQFLIQYYNGEERAKGNILERFSAQQFPDLHSELNLSSLELGDSALYFCASSVGTGSPAGELFFGEGSRLTVL.

This clonotype was observed at least ten times. The chain is built from TRBV9 and TRBJ1-1, with D perhaps TRBD1 (5 bases). V lost 4 bases, J lost 6 bases, and 16 bases lay in between. Germline V CDR1 and CDR2: SGDLS, YYNGEE. The CDR3 covers 14 residues. The CDR3 DNA follows: TGTGCCAGCAGCCCGGGACCGAAAAACCCTGAAGCTTTCTTT. It codes for CASSPGPKNPEAFF.

Ten or more counts support this clonotype. This sequence joins TRBV9 and TRBJ2-5, with a weak D call TRBD1 (6 bases). The germline V gene encodes CDR1 SGDLS and CDR2 YYNGEE. The CDR3 is made up of 13 amino acids. Trimming stripped 4 bases from V and 9 bases from J, with 16 bases between. Written as DNA, the CDR3 is TGTGCCAGCAGCCCCGGACCCGAGGGGGCCCAGTACTTC. Its translation: CASSPGPEGAQYF.

There are many counts of this clonotype. The genes are TRBV9 and TRBJ1-1, with D possibly matching TRBD1 (5 bases). CDR1 is SGDLS, CDR2 YYNGEE, per germline. V dropped 0 bases and J dropped 1 base, with 7 bases sitting between them. CDR3 size: 14 residues. CDR3 coding DNA: TGTGCCAGCAGCGTAGCGGGGACGAACACTGAAGCTTTCTTT. This translates into CASSVAGTNTEAFF.

The table lists this clonotype with many counts. The rearrangement links TRBV9 to TRBJ2-6, with D possibly TRBD1 on 6 matching bases. Germline V lookup: CDR1 SGDLS, CDR2 YYNGEE. The V and J ends lost 4 bases and 4 bases respectively, with 12 bases between them. The CDR3 consists of 15 residues. As DNA, the CDR3 is TGTGCCAGCAGCCCACAGGGTTCCGGGGCCAACGTCCTGACTTTC. This encodes CASSPQGSGANVLTF.

This clonotype was seen at least ten times. V gene TRBV9 combines with J gene TRBJ2-1, with 7 nucleotides matching TRBD2. Germline V gene data show CDR1 as SGDLS and CDR2 as YYNGEE. The CDR3 extends over 16 amino acids. Trimming cost V 4 bases and J 0 bases; bases outside gene matches: 7. The CDR3 is CASSSPGTNSYNEQFF. CDR3 sequence (DNA): TGTGCCAGCAGCTCCCCCGGGACTAACTCCTACAATGAGCAGTTCTTC.